In this sample, the clone carrying this T cell receptor (beta chain) turned up a few times. Its specificity is unknown. TCR beta CDR3 sequences were amplified from RNA transcripts. A set of HTBI primers served as the primers for a first-round RT-PCR of the TCR CDR3. In TCRdb, the multiplex PCR reads were re-called with MiXCR into one record per CDR3 protein. Of roughly 570,000 distinct CDR3 sequences in the sample, 35% to 55% were seen once. The data stem from a study of T cells in Graves' hyperthyroidism and ophthalmopathy. Study conclusions and caveats: Ophthalmopathy could be told apart from stable hyperthyroidism with a 13 V-J model.

V was cut by 0 bases and J by 2 bases, with 7 bases left in between. CDR1 is SGHTA and CDR2 is FQGTGA in the germline V gene. CDR3 size: 14 residues. The source is an adult woman with Graves' disease, either hyperthyroidism or ophthalmopathy (not recorded which). The sequenced material came from peripheral blood or thyroid tissue (not recorded which). The rearrangement links TRBV7-3 to TRBJ1-1; D remains ambiguous. Here the CDR3 DNA reads TGTGCCAGCAGCTTAACGGTGGGAAACACTGAAGCTTTCTTT. Translation gives CASSLTVGNTEAFF.